The clone carrying this TCR beta chain occurred many times. Its matching antigen is unknown. In the source study's methods: Per sample, the median was 95,638 TCRs, with values from about 24,000 to 680,000. Each CDR3 protein is one row after TCRdb ran MiXCR on the RACE reads. TCRdb, rather than the study authors, made the V and J calls. This sample has around 130,000 distinct CDR3 sequences, with about an eighth found just once. As for time point: patch test 2, 6 weeks after DPC sensitization. The treatment is: therapeutic diphenylcyclopropenone sensitization with weekly scalp DPC. Non-pregnant alopecia patients aged 18 to 70, suitable for DPC therapy. The data were taken from a study of human T cells and chemical hapten exposure. Study-level findings and limits: Against controls, expanded TCRs gave rise to significantly more large CDR3 similarity clusters.

The CDR3 sequence is 14 residues long. The ends lost 11 bases at V and 5 bases at J; junction bases unmatched: 13. Germline V gene lookup returns CDR1 SNHLY and CDR2 FYNNEI. The rearrangement uses TRBV2 and TRBJ2-5, with 8 bases lining up with TRBD2. The clonotype originates from a woman aged 45 to 65 with alopecia areata. Some clones in this sample may be carry-over from other donors' samples. The specimen comprised whole blood, sampled in connection with sensitization to the hapten diphenylcyclopropenone (DPC). This CDR3 reads CALTAGVVGETQYF. As DNA, the CDR3 is TGTGCCCTTACAGCGGGAGTCGTGGGCGAGACCCAGTACTTC.